The rows below give T cell receptor beta chains drawn from one sample of a study of T cell responses to AZD1222 COVID-19 vaccine. Sequencing used immunoSEQ multiplex PCR; TCRdb keeps in-frame clones, though not all of them. The table has 85,000 to 130,000 clones, roughly 90% seen once. Sequences were derived from peripheral blood, sampled on day 0 of AZD1222 vaccination. All receptors come from an adult in good health. The CDR3 runs from the conserved cysteine through the conserved F or W. A D gene is named only where the DNA matches it firmly. A clone size is listed for some rows: how often the clone was seen (once, few, many), or a class if it is expanded.

TRBV12-3/TRBV12-4,-,-,TRBJ1-1,TGTGCCAGCAGGATGGGGGCGGCAAGAGAAGCTTTCTTT,CASRMGAAREAFF
TRBV3-1/TRBV3-2,-,-,TRBJ2-1,TGTGCCAGCAGCCGAAATAGCGGCGGAGACAATGAGCAGTTCTTC,CASSRNSGGDNEQFF
TRBV7-2,-,TRBD2,TRBJ2-7,TGTGCCAGCAGCTTTAGCGGGAGGGCCGAGCAGTACTTC,CASSFSGRAEQYF
TRBV18,once,-,TRBJ2-3,TGTGCCAGCTCACCACGGCCAGGGCTTAGAACAGATACGCAGTATTTT,CASSPRPGLRTDTQYF
TRBV11-2,-,TRBD1,TRBJ1-2,TGTGCCAGCAGCCGACTCGGGACAGGGAAGGTATATGGCTACACCTTC,CASSRLGTGKVYGYTF
TRBV6-5,-,TRBD1,TRBJ2-7,TGTGCCAGCAGACCACAGGGGCGATCCTACGAGCAGTACTTC,CASRPQGRSYEQYF
TRBV30,-,-,TRBJ1-2,TGTGCCTGGAGTGTTGGACCGACCTATGGCTACACCTTC,CAWSVGPTYGYTF
TRBV6-2/TRBV6-3,-,TRBD1,TRBJ1-5,TGTGCCAGCAGTTACCTCGCACAGGGGGACGGGCAGCCCCAGCATTTT,CASSYLAQGDGQPQHF
TRBV5-4,-,TRBD2,TRBJ2-3,TGTGCCAGCCGCGGACTAGCGGGAGTCGGGGATACGCAGTATTTT,CASRGLAGVGDTQYF
TRBV5-1,-,TRBD1,TRBJ1-6,TGCGCCAGCAGTTCCGGGACAGGGGGTTCACCCCTCCACTTT,CASSSGTGGSPLHF
TRBV10-3,-,-,TRBJ1-5,TGTGCCATCAGTGAGACAGGTTATAGCAATCAGCCCCAGCATTTT,CAISETGYSNQPQHF
TRBV24-1,-,-,TRBJ1-2,TGTGCCACCAGTGATTCTGGACAGATTTATGGCTACACCTTC,CATSDSGQIYGYTF
TRBV6-5,once,-,TRBJ2-3,TGTGCCAGCAGTTACTCTTGGGATACGCAGTATTTT,CASSYSWDTQYF
TRBV6-1,once,-,TRBJ1-2,TGTGCCAGCAGTGAAGTAGGGGGGCTGGACTATGGCTACACCTTC,CASSEVGGLDYGYTF
TRBV9,-,-,TRBJ1-1,TGTGCCAGCAGCGTAGGAATGAACACTGAAGCTTTCTTT,CASSVGMNTEAFF
TRBV19,-,TRBD1,TRBJ1-4,TGTGCCAGTAGGAGGAACAGGGGAACTAATGAAAAACTGTTTTTT,CASRRNRGTNEKLFF
TRBV5-1,-,-,TRBJ2-7,TGCGCCAGCAGCTTGGTTCCAGGGACCGACTACGAGCAGTACTTC,CASSLVPGTDYEQYF
TRBV9,-,-,TRBJ2-1,TGTGCCAGCAGCGTAGCTTTGTCTTTGGGTGTTGGGAATGAGCAGTTCTTC,CASSVALSLGVGNEQFF
TRBV24-1,-,-,TRBJ2-1,TGTGCCACCAGTGACTCCGGGACCGGGACCTACAATGAGCAGTTCTTC,CATSDSGTGTYNEQFF
TRBV19,few,-,TRBJ1-1,TGTGCCACCTCCTACGAGGGAAAGGGCACTGAAGCTTTCTTT,CATSYEGKGTEAFF
TRBV27,-,-,TRBJ2-6,TGTGCCAGCAGTCTCGGGACTGGGGCCAACGTCCTGACTTTC,CASSLGTGANVLTF
TRBV6-5,-,-,TRBJ2-3,TGTGCCAGCAGCCCCGGGTCCGTGGATACGCAGTATTTT,CASSPGSVDTQYF
TRBV6-1,-,-,TRBJ1-2,TGTGCCAGCAGTGAAGGAGGGGTTCGTCAAGCGGGCTACACCTTC,CASSEGGVRQAGYTF
TRBV3-1/TRBV3-2,-,-,TRBJ1-1,TGTGCCAGCAGCCAAGCTCAGGGGAACACTGAAGCTTTCTTT,CASSQAQGNTEAFF
TRBV5-1,-,TRBD1,TRBJ1-4,TGCGCCAGCAGCCCCCTGACAGGGGCTAATGAAAAACTGTTTTTT,CASSPLTGANEKLFF
TRBV6-5,-,-,TRBJ1-4,TGTGCCAGCAGTCTTACCTCAACTAATGAAAAACTGTTTTTT,CASSLTSTNEKLFF
TRBV6-5,-,-,TRBJ2-7,TGTGCCAGCTCAGGGGTAGTGAGCTCCTACGAGCAGTACTTC,CASSGVVSSYEQYF
TRBV12-3/TRBV12-4,few,-,TRBJ1-1,TGTGCCAGCAGTTTGAGCCTAAACACTGAAGCTTTCTTT,CASSLSLNTEAFF